This T cell receptor beta chain was retrieved from a study of Ad26.COV2.S vaccination and SARS-CoV-2 variants. Study outcomes and limitations: Estimates derived from TCR breadth and depth analyses may have underestimated total T cell responses. Spike-specific TCR breadth was greater in vaccine than placebo recipients.

As regards this clone: Antigen unknown.

Sequencing used immunoSEQ multiplex PCR; TCRdb keeps in-frame clones, though not all of them. Here the sample spans about 390,000 clones, about 85% being singletons. Treatment denoted: roughly 18 received Ad26.COV2.S at low or high dose, single or two shots; five or six received placebo; per-sample allocation not given. Sampling occurred on day 63 after the first vaccine or placebo injection. CDR1 and CDR2 (germline): MGHRA, YSYEKL. The CDR3 has 15 residues. V was pared by 2 bases and J by 3 bases, with 8 bases between. The rearrangement joins TRBV4-1 to TRBJ1-6, with D hard to call. The receptor was isolated from a person aged 18-65 years who received the Ad26.COV2.S COVID-19 vaccine or a placebo. The material was peripheral blood, obtained in a trial of Ad26.COV2.S vaccine versus placebo. CDR3 DNA sequence: TGCGCCAGCAGCCAAAGTTACGACTATAATTCACCCCTCCACTTT. Protein sequence: CASSQSYDYNSPLHF.